The 19 T cell receptor beta chains reported below all come from one sample, sequenced in a study of blood T cell repertoires in COVID-19 (dated by TCRdb to about 2020). Libraries were constructed by the immunoSEQ multiplex PCR assay. Drawn from immuneACCESS, this table holds only the in-frame rearrangements with V and J called that TCRdb kept. Clones are partly lost; checked studies trace under half to an unresolved V gene and leave the rest unexplained. This sample holds 200,000 to 250,000 clones; 86% were observed only once. The ten largest clonotypes hold around 3.8% of the sample. The material sequenced was PBMCs or T cells enriched from blood (not recorded which). Source of these receptors: a woman aged 40 to 50 with acute COVID-19.

J is TRBJ2-1 and V is TRBV5-1; the match to TRBD1 covers 7 bases. With V trimmed by 5 bases and J by 2 bases, 7 bases remained unmatched. This CDR3 comprises 15 residues. Germline assignment: CDR1 SGHRS and CDR2 YFSETQ. CDR3 sequence (DNA): TGCGCCAGCAGGCCCGACAGGGCCCCCTACAATGAGCAGTTCTTC. It translates to CASRPDRAPYNEQFF.

The chain joins TRBV4-1 to TRBJ1-4; 7 bases fit TRBD1. Germline loops: CDR1 MGHRA, CDR2 YSYEKL. This CDR3 region has 14 residues. The J segment lost 9 bases and the V segment lost 2 bases, leaving 6 bases of the junction unmatched. The CDR3 DNA is TGCGCCAGCAGCCAACCTGAGACAGGGAAAAAACTGTTTTTT. Translating it yields CASSQPETGKKLFF.

CDR3 residues: CASSQDPLGDSYGYTF. CDR3 bases: TGCGCCAGCAGCCAAGATCCCTTGGGGGACTCTTATGGCTACACCTTC. The rearrangement uses TRBV4-1 and TRBJ1-2; D is possibly TRBD1 (5 bases). Per the germline V gene, CDR1 is MGHRA and CDR2 is YSYEKL. The CDR3 extends over 16 amino acids. The germline V and J ends were trimmed by 0 bases and 5 bases, with 16 bases remaining between them.

The rearrangement links TRBV18 to TRBJ1-2, with D maybe TRBD1 (6 bases). The CDR3 has 16 residues. Germline CDR1 reads KGHSH; CDR2 reads LQKENI. Trimming took 3 bases from V and 8 from J, leaving 22 bases between them. The DNA of the CDR3 is TGTGCCAGCTCACCGGGGGAGGGGGTCCGACCCTACGGCTACACCTTC. Encoded protein: CASSPGEGVRPYGYTF.

The count of this clone is one. This sequence joins TRBV19 and TRBJ2-7, with D perhaps TRBD1 (6 bases). Germline CDR1 LNHDA, CDR2 SQIVND (reference sequence). V lost 2 bases, J lost 0 bases, and 8 bases lay in between. This CDR3 has 14 residues. CDR3 DNA sequence: TGTGCCAGTAGTATACAGGACAGCTCCTACGAGCAGTACTTC. This codes for CASSIQDSSYEQYF. Combining the CDR3 with reference TRBV19 and TRBJ2-7 gives the whole variable domain DGGITQSPKYLFRKEGQNVTLSCEQNLNHDAMYWYRQDPGQGLRLIYYSQIVNDFQKGDIAEGYSVSREKKESFPLTVTSAQKNPTAFYLCASSIQDSSYEQYFGPGTRLTVT.

The chain employs TRBV7-9 and TRBJ1-4, with D hard to call. In germline, CDR1 is SEHNR, CDR2 FQNEAQ (reference sequence). V was cut by 5 bases and J by 5 bases, with 6 bases left in between. CDR3 size: 12 residues. CDR3 loop: CASSAGNEKLFF. Here the CDR3 DNA reads TGTGCCAGCAGCGCCGGGAATGAAAAACTGTTTTTT.

The chain joins TRBV5-1 to TRBJ1-1; maybe TRBD1 (6 bases). The germline V and J ends were trimmed by 4 bases and 1 base, with 11 bases remaining between them. This CDR3 contains 14 residues. CDR1 is SGHRS and CDR2 is YFSETQ in the germline V gene. The CDR3 DNA is TGCGCCAGCAGCCCCACAGGGAAGAACACTGAAGCTTTCTTT. Translation gives CASSPTGKNTEAFF.

The J gene is TRBJ2-7, the V gene TRBV2; possibly TRBD1 for D (7 bases). Trimming took off 4 bases at V and 0 bases at J, with 10 bases between the two ends. The CDR3 extends over 14 amino acids. Germline values: CDR1 SNHLY, CDR2 FYNNEI. CDR3 DNA: TGTGCCAGCAGTGGCGGGGACAGCTCCTACGAGCAGTACGTC. This gives the protein CASSGGDSSYEQYV.

This chain uses TRBV4-1 with TRBJ2-5, with no clear D. The V end was cut by 2 bases, the J end by 2 bases, with 12 bases between. The CDR3 spans 15 residues. CDR1 is MGHRA and CDR2 is YSYEKL in the germline V gene. CDR3 residues: CASSQRAELQETQYF. CDR3 nucleotide sequence: TGCGCCAGCAGCCAACGAGCAGAACTACAAGAGACCCAGTACTTC.

The rearrangement links TRBV13 to TRBJ2-2; maybe TRBD1 (5 bases). Germline V gene sequence: CDR1 PRHDT, CDR2 FYEKMQ (reference sequence). The ends were cut back, 5 bases at V and 6 bases at J, with 10 bases in the middle. The CDR3 totals 13 residues. CDR3 protein: CASSPTGSGELFF. The DNA of the CDR3 is TGTGCCAGCAGCCCCACAGGTTCCGGGGAGCTGTTTTTT.

This chain connects TRBV5-1 to TRBJ1-6, with D tentatively TRBD1 (5 bases). V was clipped by 3 bases and J by 10 bases, with 20 bases between them. Germline loops: CDR1 SGHRS, CDR2 YFSETQ. The CDR3 totals 16 residues. The CDR3 DNA reads TGCGCCAGCAGCTCCGGGGGTAGTTCAACGGGATCACCCCTCCACTTT. As protein: CASSSGGSSTGSPLHF.

In its sample, this clone was seen once. The rearrangement joins TRBV11-2 to TRBJ1-1; 7 bases agree with TRBD1. The germline gives CDR1 SGHAT, CDR2 FQNNGV. Trimming removed 5 bases from V and 4 bases from J; junction bases left unmatched: 16. The CDR3 totals 17 residues. The CDR3 coding sequence is TGTGCCAGCAGCGCCGCTCGACAGGGTTATCCACGCACTGAAGCTTTCTTT. Protein product: CASSAARQGYPRTEAFF.

The CDR3 DNA is TGCGCCAGCAGCCAAGTGGAACAGACCACCGGGGAGCTGTTTTTT. Translation: CASSQVEQTTGELFF. The V call is TRBV4-3, the J call TRBJ2-2; D gene ambiguous. V lost 1 base, J lost 4 bases, and 10 bases lay in between. The CDR3 has 15 residues. The V gene's germline CDR1 is LGHNA and CDR2 YSLEER.

The V and J genes are TRBV14 and TRBJ1-4; tentatively, D is TRBD1 (6 bases). Per the germline V gene, CDR1 is SGHDN and CDR2 is FVKESK. The ends were cut back, 1 base at V and 7 bases at J, with 13 bases in the middle. There are 15 residues in the CDR3. The CDR3 coding sequence is TGTGCCAGCAGCCAAGTGAAGAGGGGGGGTGAAAAACTGTTTTTT. Translated: CASSQVKRGGEKLFF.

The chain joins TRBV7-8 to TRBJ1-2; D gene ambiguous. In germline, CDR1 is SGHVS, CDR2 FQNEAQ. V was cut by 5 bases and J by 8 bases, with 12 bases left in between. The CDR3 spans 12 residues. The CDR3 spells CASSARVGGYTF. The CDR3, as DNA: TGTGCCAGCAGCGCCCGGGTTGGGGGCTACACCTTC.

V gene TRBV11-3 combines with J gene TRBJ2-1; no clear D gene. Germline CDR1 SGHNT, CDR2 YENEEA. This CDR3 is built from 13 residues. Trimming left V 5 bases short and J 15 bases short, with 20 bases between. This chain's CDR3 is CASSPKDDLRRFF. In nucleotides, the CDR3 is TGTGCCAGCAGCCCCAAAGACGATCTGAGGAGGTTCTTC.

CDR3 residues: CASKWPEGAAFF. Written as DNA, the CDR3 is TGTGCCAGTAAATGGCCCGAGGGGGCGGCTTTCTTT. The V gene is TRBV19, the J gene TRBJ1-1; 7 nucleotides agree with TRBD1. Germline values: CDR1 LNHDA, CDR2 SQIVND (reference sequence). The trim removed 7 bases at V and 11 bases at J, leaving 10 bases unmatched. The CDR3 contains 12 residues.

V and J are TRBV4-3 and TRBJ1-5; TRBD1 matches at 10 bases. CDR1 is LGHNA, CDR2 YSLEER, per germline. Trimming took 4 bases from V and 6 from J; bases not matched to a gene: 3. This CDR3 has 14 amino acids. The CDR3 bases are TGCGCCAGCAGCCCCGGGACAGGGGCTCAGCCCCAGCATTTT. This gives the protein CASSPGTGAQPQHF.

The chain uses TRBV13 and TRBJ2-1, with D possibly TRBD1 on 5 matching bases. This CDR3 spans 18 amino acids. The germline V gene encodes CDR1 PRHDT and CDR2 FYEKMQ (reference sequence). The V end was cut by 5 bases, the J end by 2 bases, with 22 bases between. The CDR3 region is CASSPERTGQAAYNEQFF. CDR3 DNA sequence: TGTGCCAGCAGCCCCGAAAGAACAGGCCAGGCCGCCTACAATGAGCAGTTCTTC.